Each of the 21 T cell receptor beta chains below was sequenced from the same sample in a study of T cell clones after liver transplantation. TCRdb's table, derived via immunoSEQ multiplex PCR, lists solely in-frame clones and lacks some. The sample includes tens of thousands of clones, 71% seen only once; the top ten take 15%. The source material was CD4+ T cells from blood, sampled before liver transplant. All receptors derive from a human donor who received a liver transplant.

In its sample, this clone was seen a few times. The genes are TRBV5-4 and TRBJ2-4; the D gene is possibly TRBD2 (6 bases). Germline loops: CDR1 SGHNT, CDR2 YYREEE (reference sequence). The CDR3 runs to 14 residues. The V gene lost 5 bases and the J gene lost 3 bases, with 12 bases spanning the gap. CDR3 amino acids: CASSERDFKNIQYF. CDR3 coding DNA: TGTGCCAGCAGTGAGAGGGACTTCAAAAACATTCAGTACTTC.

This chain's CDR3 is CASSSGQTSTNEKLFF. CDR3 nucleotides: TGCGCCAGCAGCTCGGGACAGACCTCAACTAATGAAAAACTGTTTTTT. The V gene is TRBV5-1, the J gene TRBJ1-4, with TRBD1 matching 7 bases. Trimming at V came to 3 bases and at J to 0 bases, leaving 5 bases not matched to a gene. CDR3 size: 16 residues. The V gene's germline CDR1 is SGHRS and CDR2 YFSETQ.

This clone was seen a handful of times. The chain couples TRBV11-2 to TRBJ1-1; D gene uncertain. The germline V gene has CDR1 SGHAT and CDR2 FQNNGV. This CDR3 is 14 amino acids long. The V and J ends lost 3 bases and 0 bases respectively, with 8 bases between them. In nucleotides, the CDR3 is TGTGCCAGCAGCTTGGAGCGATTGAACACTGAAGCTTTCTTT. It is translated as CASSLERLNTEAFF.

The J gene is TRBJ2-5, the V gene TRBV27, with D maybe TRBD2 (6 bases). The V gene's germline CDR1 is MNHEY and CDR2 SMNVEV (reference sequence). V was pared by 3 bases and J by 7 bases, with 9 bases between. There are 12 residues in the CDR3. The CDR3 nucleotides read TGTGCCAGCAGTTTCGTGGGGGGGACCCAGTACTTC. As protein: CASSFVGGTQYF.

The CDR3 nucleotides read TGTGCCAGCAGCCCGGACCAGGGAAATTCACCCCTCCACTTT. This sequence encodes CASSPDQGNSPLHF. The genes are TRBV6-6 and TRBJ1-6, with a possible D match to TRBD1 (5 bases). CDR1 is MNHNY and CDR2 is SVGAGI in the germline V gene (reference sequence). This CDR3 contains 14 residues. V was shortened by 6 bases and J by 7 bases, with 13 bases between the two germline ends.

The rearrangement links TRBV28 to TRBJ2-7, with D hard to call. The germline CDR1 and CDR2 sequences are MDHEN and SYDVKM. The CDR3 is made up of 13 amino acids. Trimming took 5 bases from V and 4 from J, leaving 12 bases between them. This chain's CDR3 is CASSINSLYEQYF. The CDR3 coding sequence is TGTGCCAGCAGTATTAACAGCTTGTACGAGCAGTACTTC.

The rearrangement joins TRBV7-2 to TRBJ2-7; D unclear. The CDR3 is 15 residues long. The germline gives CDR1 SGHTA, CDR2 FQGNSA. V shed 1 base and J shed 1 base, with 11 bases lying between them. The CDR3 region is CASSLGWHGSYEQYF. Written as DNA, the CDR3 is TGTGCCAGCAGCTTAGGTTGGCACGGGTCCTACGAGCAGTACTTC.

V usage is TRBV7-2 and J usage is TRBJ2-7; TRBD2 matches 8 bases. Unmatched junction bases numbered 10, after V lost 0 bases and J lost 3 bases. This CDR3 is built from 17 residues. In germline, CDR1 is SGHTA, CDR2 FQGNSA. CDR3 DNA sequence: TGTGCCAGCAGCTTAGCGACGGGCGCGGCGGGGGGCTACGAGCAGTACTTC. As protein: CASSLATGAAGGYEQYF.

The chain carries TRBV19 and TRBJ2-7; 7 nucleotides align to TRBD1. The CDR3 covers 15 residues. Trimming took 4 bases from V and 5 from J; bases not matched to a gene: 11. CDR1 and CDR2 (germline): LNHDA, SQIVND (reference sequence). The CDR3 loop is CASSTRAGGMDEQYF. Written as DNA, the CDR3 is TGTGCCAGTAGTACCCGGGCAGGGGGAATGGACGAGCAGTACTTC.

The chain employs TRBV5-6 and TRBJ2-1, with TRBD2 matching over 11 bases. The V gene end was trimmed by 4 bases and the J gene end by 16 bases; junction bases not matched to a gene: 10. The germline CDR1 and CDR2 sequences are SGHDT and YYEEEE. The CDR3 extends over 13 amino acids. The CDR3 reads CASSLSSGGLFFF. The CDR3 DNA reads as TGTGCCAGCAGCCTGTCTAGCGGGGGGCTCTTTTTCTTC.

The V and J genes are TRBV11-2 and TRBJ2-4; D is perhaps TRBD1 (6 bases). Trimming took 4 bases from V and 6 from J, leaving 16 bases between them. Germline V gives CDR1 SGHAT, CDR2 FQNNGV. The CDR3 covers 15 residues. CDR3 region: CASSSVDSLGNIQYF. DNA of the CDR3: TGTGCCAGCAGCTCTGTGGACAGTCTGGGAAACATTCAGTACTTC.

The chain links TRBV29-1 to TRBJ1-1; 9 bases are a match to TRBD1. V trimming: 5 bases; J trimming: 5 bases; junction bases outside the gene matches: 9. CDR1 is SQVTM, CDR2 ANQGSEA, per germline. The CDR3 runs to 14 residues. The CDR3, as DNA: TGCAGCGTTACTCTCCAGACAGGGGGGACTGAAGCTTTCTTT. The encoded protein is CSVTLQTGGTEAFF.

The rearrangement uses TRBV6-5 and TRBJ1-1; D unresolved. Germline V gene lookup returns CDR1 MNHEY and CDR2 SVGAGI. Trimming took 0 bases from V and 8 from J, leaving 7 bases between them. This CDR3 region has 12 residues. DNA for the CDR3: TGTGCCAGCAGTTACTCGCGGGCCGAAGCTTTCTTT. This gives the protein CASSYSRAEAFF.

The chain joins TRBV27 to TRBJ1-1; maybe TRBD1 (5 bases). From germline, CDR1 is MNHEY and CDR2 SMNVEV (reference sequence). The V and J ends lost 5 bases and 4 bases respectively, with 11 bases between them. The CDR3 consists of 13 residues. The CDR3 DNA reads TGTGCCAGCAGTCTCCAGGGTTCCACTGAAGCTTTCTTT. Amino acids: CASSLQGSTEAFF.

CDR3 loop: CSVVIGGDTEAFF. The DNA of the CDR3 is TGCAGCGTTGTAATTGGGGGGGACACTGAAGCTTTCTTT. The V and J genes are TRBV29-1 and TRBJ1-1; TRBD1 is a possible D gene (5 bases). Germline V gives CDR1 SQVTM, CDR2 ANQGSEA. This CDR3 is 13 amino acids long. Trimming cost V 4 bases and J 3 bases, with 12 bases left between them. The full variable domain, with the rest looked up from reference TRBV29-1 and TRBJ1-1, is SAVISQKPSRDICQRGTSLTIQCQVDSQVTMMFWYRQQPGQSLTLIATANQGSEATYESGFVIDKFPISRPNLTFSTLTVSNMSPEDSSIYLCSVVIGGDTEAFFGQGTRLTVV.

This clone was recorded once. The chain is built from TRBV7-8 and TRBJ1-1; D unclear. CDR1 and CDR2 from the germline V gene are SGHVS and FQNEAQ. This CDR3 has 14 residues. V was cut by 5 bases and J by 1 base, with 11 bases left in between. The chain's CDR3 is CASSLSNRNTEAFF. In DNA, the CDR3 is TGTGCCAGCAGCCTGAGCAACCGGAACACTGAAGCTTTCTTT.

The table lists this clone with a count of one. As DNA, the CDR3 is TGTGCCAGCAGCTCCGAGATATTGGTTGAGCAGTTCTTC. The encoded protein is CASSSEILVEQFF. The V gene is TRBV5-5, the J gene TRBJ2-1; D ambiguous. The CDR3 runs to 13 residues. CDR1 is SGHKS, CDR2 YYEKEE, per germline (reference sequence). Trimming left V 3 bases short and J 9 bases short, with 13 bases between.

V gene TRBV14 combines with J gene TRBJ1-2, with 8 bases that match TRBD1. The CDR3 runs 16 residues. Looked up from germline, CDR1 is SGHDN and CDR2 is FVKESK. The junction had 6 bases not matched to a gene; V was cut back by 0 bases and J by 3 bases. CDR3 bases: TGTGCCAGCAGCCAAGATCAGGGGGCGTATCACTATGGCTACACCTTC. This sequence encodes CASSQDQGAYHYGYTF.

The count of this clone is one. The chain combines TRBV21-1 with TRBJ1-4. TRBV21-1 is a pseudogene segment. The CDR3 extends over 15 amino acids. CDR3 coding DNA: TGTGCCAGCAGCAAAGCGAGGAGGAGGGGTGAAAAACTGTTTTTT. It is translated as CASSKARRRGEKLFF.

This rearrangement joins TRBV5-4 to TRBJ2-5; possible D gene TRBD2, 6 bases. There are 16 residues in the CDR3. Trimming took 2 bases from V and 5 from J, leaving 19 bases between them. Germline V gene sequence: CDR1 SGHNT, CDR2 YYREEE (reference sequence). Here the CDR3 DNA reads TGTGCCAGCAGCTTAAACCCGCGGGGCCGCCAGGAGACCCAGTACTTC. Translating it yields CASSLNPRGRQETQYF.

This clone was observed once. The chain has TRBV7-2 and TRBJ1-5, with D possibly matching TRBD1 (6 bases). V lost 1 base to trimming and J lost 4 bases, with 11 bases between them. CDR3 length equals 15 residues. The germline V gene has CDR1 SGHTA and CDR2 FQGNSA. Here the CDR3 DNA reads TGTGCCAGCAGCTTAGACAGGGTGGTGAATCAGCCCCAGCATTTT. Its translation is CASSLDRVVNQPQHF.